This T cell receptor (beta chain) was documented in a study of blood T cells in healthy people across ages (dated by TCRdb to the mid-2010s). About the full investigation: Template switching captured roughly one uniquely barcoded TCR beta cDNA molecule per two T cells in model experiments. Donors were grouped into four age groups: young (average approximately 16 years), middle-aged (39), aged (around 60) and long-lived (approximately 81). To avoid experimental bias, donors of different ages were randomly spread across the sequencing lanes. Two additional independent replicas of 1 million unique cDNA reads from the same blood draw were analyzed for two donors (one aged 18 to 29 and one aged 80 or older). The study measured age-related changes in TCR beta repertoire diversity using deep sequencing normalized with unique cDNA molecular identifiers.

Library preparation used 5' RACE. The data were produced on an Illumina HiSeq 2500. The second PCR ran for about 6 to 12 cycles and used a J-beta primer mix along with a sample-barcoded 5' primer. A template-switch 5' adaptor carrying 12 random nucleotides introduced a unique molecular identifier onto each TCR beta cDNA molecule. Each sample yielded at least 3 million CDR3-containing paired-end reads. First-strand cDNA was synthesized from all RNA with the Mint cDNA synthesis kit, primed by a TRBC-specific oligonucleotide. Following uracil-DNA glycosylase treatment, a first 18-cycle PCR with universal primers M1SS and BC2_uni_R was performed on all cDNA. In the paper's pipeline: For normalization, 1 million high-quality reads were randomly selected from each sample, with every read carrying a distinct molecular identifier. Instead of being binned into consensus sequences, reads with shared molecular identifiers were discarded. MiTCR, set to a Q25 quality threshold and the strictest error-elimination algorithm, was used for CDR3 identification, clonotype clustering and error correction. A nonparametric unseen species model with Euler transformation was used to estimate a lower bound on total TCR beta diversity. The raw public reads went through TCRdb reprocessing: fastp at Q25, MiXCR clone calling, in-frame beta chains kept. All rows with the same CDR3 protein become a single entry with the most common DNA and genes. The V and J calls shown here were made by TCRdb, not taken from the authors' results. The sample table shows about 590,000 distinct CDR3 sequences, and approximately 30% are seen once. Jointly, the top ten make up approximately 14% of the sample.

Findings and caveats that apply to the study as a whole: There was a strong correlation between observed TCR beta diversity and the percentage of naive T cells measured by flow cytometry. Estimates of total diversity based on one million sequenced T cells were regarded as lower bounds and as underestimates. Because donor CMV infection status was unknown, age-related changes in expanded clonotypes were potentially confounded. Compared with the aged group, more naive CD4+ T cells, fewer expanded clones and increased TCR diversity were shown by the long-lived group, suggesting age selection. Because profiling used bulk unsorted PBMCs, naive and antigen-experienced compartments could not be compared conclusively. As age increased, observed TCR beta diversity per million T cells dropped in a roughly linear way, and a significant reduction was already evident by age approximately 40.

The donors were roughly 40 Caucasian individuals from Russia, aged roughly 6 to 90 years, who were systemically healthy. Each donor gave ten milliliters of peripheral blood, collected into EDTA-treated Vacutainer tubes. Ficoll-Paque density-gradient centrifugation was used to isolate PBMCs, with at least 6 million per sample. Trizol reagent was used to extract total RNA from the PBMCs, yielding at least 5 micrograms per sample. Naive CD45RAhigh/CD27high T cell percentages were measured by flow cytometry on a PBMC aliquot from every donor. Sequences DFQATT (CDR1) and SNEGSKA (CDR2) are obtained from the germline V gene (reference sequence). CDR3 length: 16 amino acids, cysteine to phenylalanine. The entry retains the CDR3 DNA only, 48 bases that are in frame from base 1. This clonotype showed up just a few times. Its antigen is unknown. Qualities for individual bases were not recorded, and no much larger clone is one base off.

The sequence links TRBV20-1 to TRBJ2-1; the D gene lacks a confident call. The last part of the DNA fits TRBJ2-7 better; the J call may be wrong. This TCR came from a woman of 80 years or more in good health. Sequencing used blood. The DNA sequence is given as TGCAGTGCTAGAGTTCCTGGCCGTAGCTCCTACAATGAGCAGTACTTC. This encodes CSARVPGRSSYNEQYF.